This paragraph reports one TCR beta chain. The germline V gene encodes CDR1 GTSNPN and CDR2 SVGIG (reference sequence). This CDR3 region has 15 residues. Trimming at V came to 2 bases and at J to 2 bases, leaving 7 bases not matched to a gene. Assay: immunoSEQ multiplex PCR; the TCRdb copy retains only in-frame clones and omits some. The sample includes about 40,000 clones, almost 95% of them seen just once. This sample was included in a study of T cell changes during pregnancy in multiple sclerosis. The source was CD4+ T cells from peripheral blood mononuclear cells, collected after pregnancy. The receptor comes from a female donor with multiple sclerosis, enrolled in a pregnancy study. The rearrangement uses TRBV30 and TRBJ2-3; 7 nucleotides agree with TRBD1. CDR3 sequence reads: CAWSNTGAYTDTQYF. The CDR3, as DNA: TGTGCCTGGAGTAACACAGGGGCGTACACAGATACGCAGTATTTT.